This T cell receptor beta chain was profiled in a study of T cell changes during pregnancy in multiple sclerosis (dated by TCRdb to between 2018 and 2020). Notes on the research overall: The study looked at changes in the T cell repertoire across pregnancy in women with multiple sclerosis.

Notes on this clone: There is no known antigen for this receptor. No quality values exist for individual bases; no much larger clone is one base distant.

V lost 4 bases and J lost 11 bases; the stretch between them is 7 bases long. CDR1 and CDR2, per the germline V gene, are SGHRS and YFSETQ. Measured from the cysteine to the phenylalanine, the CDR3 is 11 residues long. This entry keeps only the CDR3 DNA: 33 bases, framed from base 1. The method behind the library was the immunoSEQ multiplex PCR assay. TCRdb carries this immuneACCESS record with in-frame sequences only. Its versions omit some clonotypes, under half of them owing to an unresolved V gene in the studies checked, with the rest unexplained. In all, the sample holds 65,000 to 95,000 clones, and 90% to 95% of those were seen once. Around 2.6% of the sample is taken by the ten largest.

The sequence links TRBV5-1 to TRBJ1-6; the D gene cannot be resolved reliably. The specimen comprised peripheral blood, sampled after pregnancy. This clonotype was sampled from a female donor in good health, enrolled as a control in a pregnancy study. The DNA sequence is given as TGCGCCAGCAGCGCAGAAGCACCCCTCCACTTT. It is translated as CASSAEAPLHF.